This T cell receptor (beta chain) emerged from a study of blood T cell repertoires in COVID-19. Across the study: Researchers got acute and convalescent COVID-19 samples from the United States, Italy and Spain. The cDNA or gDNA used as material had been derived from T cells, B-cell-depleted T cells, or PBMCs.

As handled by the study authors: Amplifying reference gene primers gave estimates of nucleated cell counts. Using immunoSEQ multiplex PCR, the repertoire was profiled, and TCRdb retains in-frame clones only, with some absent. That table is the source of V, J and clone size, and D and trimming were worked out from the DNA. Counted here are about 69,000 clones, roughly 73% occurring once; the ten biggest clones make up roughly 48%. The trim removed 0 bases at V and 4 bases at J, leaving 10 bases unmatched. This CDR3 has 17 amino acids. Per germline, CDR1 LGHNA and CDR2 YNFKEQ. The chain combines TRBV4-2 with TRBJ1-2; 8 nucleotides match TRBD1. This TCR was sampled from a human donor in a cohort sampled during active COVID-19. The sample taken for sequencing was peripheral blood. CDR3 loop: CASSQDPVTGGVYGYTF. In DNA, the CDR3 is TGTGCCAGCAGCCAAGATCCAGTAACAGGGGGAGTCTATGGCTACACCTTC.